What follows are 15 T cell receptor beta chains derived from one specimen sequenced in a study of blood T cell repertoires in COVID-19. Assay used: immunoSEQ multiplex PCR; TCRdb lists only in-frame clones, some missing. The repertoire holds over 80,000 clones, with 74% as singletons. Sequencing was done on a sample of peripheral blood. The receptors originated from a man aged 65 to 79 with COVID-19, enrolled during active disease.

The chain links TRBV27 to TRBJ1-2; maybe TRBD1 (6 bases). The CDR3 contains 14 residues. The germline V gene has CDR1 MNHEY and CDR2 SMNVEV (reference sequence). V gave up 5 bases and J gave up 7 bases, with 17 bases separating them. The CDR3 loop is CASSELGGGLGYTF. The CDR3 DNA is TGTGCCAGCAGTGAGCTCGGCGGGGGGCTTGGCTACACCTTC.

The chain combines TRBV18 with TRBJ1-4; no firm D call. The CDR3 spans 16 residues. From germline, CDR1 is KGHSH and CDR2 LQKENI. V was cut by 2 bases and J by 7 bases, with 17 bases left in between. This CDR3 reads CASSPRAPAGIEKLFF. In nucleotides, the CDR3 is TGTGCCAGCTCACCAAGAGCCCCGGCGGGGATTGAAAAACTGTTTTTT.

The chain combines TRBV6-5 with TRBJ2-5, with D perhaps matching TRBD2 (7 bases). The V end was cut by 6 bases, the J end by 4 bases, with 12 bases between. CDR1 is MNHEY and CDR2 is SVGAGI in the germline V gene. The CDR3 extends over 13 amino acids. The CDR3 nucleotides read TGTGCCAGCAGGGGGGGGCTGGGAGAGACCCAGTACTTC. Translation gives CASRGGLGETQYF.

This chain uses TRBV4-1 with TRBJ2-5; 10 bases are a match to TRBD2. V lost 1 base to trimming and J lost 2 bases; unmatched junction nucleotides: 10. From germline, CDR1 is MGHRA and CDR2 YSYEKL. This CDR3 comprises 18 residues. The CDR3 loop is CASSQAQREGSGQETQYF. In nucleotides, the CDR3 is TGCGCCAGCAGCCAAGCCCAGCGGGAGGGGAGTGGACAAGAGACCCAGTACTTC.

The rearrangement joins TRBV7-3 to TRBJ2-7, with TRBD2 matching 9 bases. The ends lost 5 bases at V and 0 bases at J; junction bases unmatched: 5. The CDR3 contains 15 residues. CDR1 SGHTA and CDR2 FQGTGA come from the germline V gene. The CDR3 DNA reads as TGTGCCAGCAGCAGCGGTAGCGGGAGCTCCTACGAGCAGTACTTC. Encoded protein: CASSSGSGSSYEQYF.

The rearrangement links TRBV7-9 to TRBJ2-7; no firm D call. The CDR3 is 14 amino acids. CDR1 and CDR2 from the germline V gene are SEHNR and FQNEAQ (reference sequence). Trimming cost V 1 base and J 2 bases, with 9 bases left between them. The CDR3 nucleotides read TGTGCCAGCAGCTTAGGGGCTGAAGCCTACGAGCAGTACTTC. Translation gives CASSLGAEAYEQYF. The complete variable domain, with remaining parts taken from reference TRBV7-9 and TRBJ2-7, reads DTGVSQNPRHKITKRGQNVTFRCDPISEHNRLYWYRQTLGQGPEFLTYFQNEAQLEKSRLLSDRFSAERPKGSFSTLEIQRTEQGDSAMYLCASSLGAEAYEQYFGPGTRLTVT.

As DNA, the CDR3 is TGTGCCACCAGTAAAACAGGGGGCACAGATACGCAGTATTTT. Its protein product is CATSKTGGTDTQYF. The chain carries TRBV24-1 and TRBJ2-3; 7 positions agree with TRBD1. J was trimmed by 1 base and V by 6 bases; bases with no gene match: 3. The CDR3 loop spans 14 amino acids. Germline-derived CDR1 and CDR2 are KGHDR and SFDVKD.

This chain connects TRBV5-1 to TRBJ1-1; possible D gene TRBD1, 6 bases. The CDR3 contains 14 residues. V shed 2 bases and J shed 6 bases, with 14 bases lying between them. Germline V gene data show CDR1 as SGHRS and CDR2 as YFSETQ. CDR3 sequence reads: CASSFRDTSAEAFF. The DNA of the CDR3 is TGCGCCAGCAGCTTCCGGGACACATCAGCTGAAGCTTTCTTT. The variable domain in full, with the rest retrieved from reference TRBV5-1 and TRBJ1-1, is KAGVTQTPRYLIKTRGQQVTLSCSPISGHRSVSWYQQTPGQGLQFLFEYFSETQRNKGNFPGRFSGRQFSNSRSEMNVSTLELGDSALYLCASSFRDTSAEAFFGQGTRLTVV.

The genes are TRBV7-8 and TRBJ2-7; D may be TRBD2 (5 bases). The V end was cut by 4 bases, the J end by 5 bases, with 18 bases between. CDR1 and CDR2 (germline): SGHVS, FQNEAQ. The CDR3 has 15 amino acids. The CDR3 is CASSSSGGLWNEQYF. CDR3 in DNA: TGTGCCAGCAGCTCCAGTGGAGGCCTTTGGAACGAGCAGTACTTC.

This clone was counted only a few times. The chain has TRBV15 and TRBJ2-2; 7 bases map to TRBD2. With 4 bases clipped from V and 4 bases from J, the junction kept 6 bases outside the gene matches. The CDR3 runs to 15 residues. CDR1 LNHNV and CDR2 YYDKDF come from the germline V gene (reference sequence). CDR3 DNA sequence: TGTGCCACCAGCAATGGGCGGGAGAGCACCGGGGAGCTGTTTTTT. Its protein product is CATSNGRESTGELFF. The variable domain in full, completed from reference TRBV15 and TRBJ2-2, reads DAMVIQNPRYQVTQFGKPVTLSCSQTLNHNVMYWYQQKSSQAPKLLFHYYDKDFNNEADTPDNFQSRRPNTSFCFLDIRSPGLGDTAMYLCATSNGRESTGELFFGEGSRLTVL.

This clone was picked up one time. The chain links TRBV6-5 to TRBJ2-3, with TRBD1 matching over 7 bases. With V trimmed by 7 bases and J by 4 bases, 8 bases remained unmatched. The length of the CDR3 is 14 residues. In germline, CDR1 is MNHEY, CDR2 SVGAGI. The CDR3 spells CASNRDRVADTQYF. The DNA of the CDR3 is TGTGCCAGCAATAGAGACAGGGTCGCAGATACGCAGTATTTT.

The chain joins TRBV28 to TRBJ1-2; tentatively, D is TRBD1 (5 bases). The V gene's germline CDR1 is MDHEN and CDR2 SYDVKM. The CDR3 is 15 amino acids. The V end was cut by 2 bases, the J end by 1 base, with 11 bases between. In DNA, the CDR3 is TGTGCCAGCAGTTTAGACCCGGGACTTAACTATGGCTACACCTTC. It encodes CASSLDPGLNYGYTF.

The rearrangement uses TRBV28 and TRBJ2-5; TRBD2 aligns across 8 bases. V dropped 5 bases and J dropped 0; count of bases not matched to a gene: 17. CDR1 is MDHEN and CDR2 is SYDVKM in the germline V gene. The CDR3 is 19 amino acids. The CDR3 sequence: CASSLSAGLGGGYQETQYF. The CDR3 nucleotides are TGTGCCAGCAGTCTCTCAGCGGGATTGGGCGGGGGGTACCAAGAGACCCAGTACTTC.

The chain has TRBV5-6 and TRBJ1-2; D not certain. CDR3 length: 12 amino acids. V lost 4 bases and J 8 bases, leaving 12 bases between the germline ends. Germline V gene lookup returns CDR1 SGHDT and CDR2 YYEEEE. The CDR3 reads CASSAGRQGYTF. CDR3 DNA sequence: TGTGCCAGCAGCGCGGGCCGGCAGGGCTACACCTTC. Full variable domain (rest looked up from reference TRBV5-6 and TRBJ1-2): DAGVTQSPTHLIKTRGQQVTLRCSPKSGHDTVSWYQQALGQGPQFIFQYYEEEERQRGNFPDRFSGHQFPNYSSELNVNALLLGDSALYLCASSAGRQGYTFGSGTRLTVV.

The chain joins TRBV4-1 to TRBJ2-1; 11 bases are a match to TRBD2. CDR1 is MGHRA, CDR2 YSYEKL, per germline. This CDR3 has 16 amino acids. After removal of 0 bases from V and 4 bases from J, the junction contained 2 bases not matched to a gene. The CDR3 reads CASSQDPSGRYNEQFF. The CDR3 DNA sequence: TGCGCCAGCAGCCAAGATCCTAGCGGGAGGTACAATGAGCAGTTCTTC.